The TCR beta chain under discussion was sequenced for a study of Ad26.COV2.S vaccination and SARS-CoV-2 variants. In the study overall: Ad26.COV2.S was injected intramuscularly once or twice, 56 days apart.

Stated treatment: some 20 received Ad26.COV2.S at low or high dose, single or two shots; about 5 received placebo; per-sample allocation not given. At day 63 after the first vaccine or placebo injection, samples were drawn. Ad26 vector vaccine expressed Wuhan-strain SARS-CoV-2 spike. Germline CDR1 reads LNHDA; CDR2 reads SQIVND (reference sequence). There are 13 residues in the CDR3. With 0 bases removed from V and 7 bases from J, the gap between germline ends came to 9 bases. Sequenced by immunoSEQ multiplex PCR; TCRdb stores in-frame clones only, minus some. The sample lists about 400,000 clones; approximately 90% were seen once.

Material: peripheral blood, obtained in a trial of Ad26.COV2.S vaccine versus placebo. The sequence was collected from a person aged 18-65 years who received the Ad26.COV2.S COVID-19 vaccine or a placebo. The V and J genes are TRBV19 and TRBJ1-1; the D gene is possibly TRBD1 (5 bases). CDR3 coding DNA: TGTGCCAGTAGTATAGATAGGAGGGGTGAAGCTTTCTTT. This translates into CASSIDRRGEAFF.